The T cell receptor (beta chain) under discussion was sequenced for a study of a mutant IDH1 vaccine in newly diagnosed glioma (TCRdb year 2021). Background on the whole study: The approximately 30 treated patients were approximately 60% male and approximately 40% female, with a mean age of approximately 40 years. For exploratory analyses, approximately 23 treated patients had longitudinal TCRB deep sequencing done wherever samples were available. Six visits were used for peripheral blood collection: V03 (baseline), V05, V07, V10, V12 and V13. Prior to enrollment, standard therapy consisting of radiotherapy alone, temozolomide alone, or radiochemotherapy with temozolomide had been administered to patients, with the combination being received by most patients.

Per the publication, the time point label means: baseline, week 1 (first vaccination visit). This sample's treatment or condition label indicates: pre-vaccination baseline after standard-of-care therapy. Donors had newly diagnosed WHO grade 3 or 4 IDH1-mutant astrocytomas with loss of nuclear ATRX. The samples were drawn from NOA16, a multicentre, single-arm, open-label phase I trial in Germany that tested a mutant IDH1 peptide vaccine in humans for the first time. For immunogenicity testing, the blood drawn at visit V03 was used as the baseline sample. Genomic DNA for TCRB sequencing was extracted from EDTA blood using the DNeasy Blood and Tissue Kit. With regard to this clone: Its antigen specificity is not known. One base away there is no much larger clone; base qualities are not given.

The germline V gene sets CDR1 to SGHDT and CDR2 to YYEEEE. V and J lose 0 bases and 7 bases, and a span of 7 bases separates them. The CDR3 runs 12 residues from the cysteine to the phenylalanine. The only DNA kept is the CDR3, 36 bases in frame from the first base. Study-wide conclusions, independent of this receptor: Pseudoprogression appeared unrelated to alterations in the top peripheral T cell clonotypes detected by TCRB sequencing. Selection of PBMC samples for TCRB deep sequencing was based on availability. It was noted by the authors that analyses of patient blood samples could not be reproduced owing to sample limitations. Vaccine-induced immune responses across multiple MHC alleles were detected in over 80% of patients.

The method behind the library was the immunoSEQ multiplex PCR assay. Rearranged TCR beta chain sequences were amplified with the hsTCRB Kit following the manufacturer's protocol. An Illumina MiSeq was used to sequence the TCRB libraries. For the original study's pipeline: Demultiplexing, trimming and gene mapping were performed with the kit vendor's proprietary platform. TCRdb retrieved this table from immuneACCESS and kept in-frame rearrangements only. Not all clones are present; in checked studies, unresolved V genes account for under half, and no reason is known for the remainder. That table furnishes V, J and clone size, whereas the DNA furnished D and trimming. The sample has over 30,000 clones on record, about 80% of them singletons. About 8.4% of the sample is taken by the ten largest.

The material was peripheral blood mononuclear cells (PBMCs), obtained from a glioma patient treated with radiotherapy, temozolomide or both. The receptor comes from a middle-aged man with glioma. Some clones in this sample may be carry-over from other donors' samples. This receptor chain uses TRBV5-6 and TRBJ1-2; the D gene lacks a confident call. The CDR3 region: CASSLDGVGYTF. The DNA sequence reads TGTGCCAGCAGCTTGGATGGGGTTGGCTACACCTTC.